This entry lists 7 T cell receptor beta chains sequenced from one sample in a study of blood T cell repertoires in COVID-19. Some clones are missing from TCRdb's copy, which holds only in-frame ones; the method was immunoSEQ multiplex PCR. The table includes around 200,000 clones, 75% to 90% detected once. Sequencing was done on a sample of peripheral blood. Receptors were obtained from a man aged 35 to 55 with acute or convalescent COVID-19.

The chain has TRBV27 and TRBJ1-1, with D unclear. Germline V lookup: CDR1 MNHEY, CDR2 SMNVEV (reference sequence). The V end lost 3 bases, the J end lost 5 bases, and 13 bases lay between the germline ends. The CDR3 loop spans 14 amino acids. As DNA, the CDR3 is TGTGCCAGCAGTTTCCCCATAAGGGAGACTGAAGCTTTCTTT. Translation gives CASSFPIRETEAFF.

In this sample, this clone turned up a few times. This sequence joins TRBV6-5 and TRBJ2-5; 11 bases are shared with TRBD2. In germline, CDR1 is MNHEY, CDR2 SVGAGI. The J segment lost 5 bases and the V segment lost 5 bases, leaving 4 bases of the junction unmatched. The CDR3 is made up of 14 amino acids. CDR3 bases: TGTGCCAGCAGTCTAGCGGGGGGCGGGGAGACCCAGTACTTC. Its protein product is CASSLAGGGETQYF.

The rearrangement joins TRBV27 to TRBJ1-2; TRBD1 aligns across 11 bases. Per the germline V gene, CDR1 is MNHEY and CDR2 is SMNVEV (reference sequence). The V segment lost 6 bases and the J segment 7 bases; nucleotides outside the gene matches: 4. The CDR3 totals 13 residues. The CDR3 region has the DNA TGTGCCAGCAGCCAAGGGACAGGGGGTGGCTACACCTTC. Translation gives CASSQGTGGGYTF.

This clone appeared once. This chain uses TRBV28 with TRBJ1-3; TRBD1 aligns across 7 bases. V lost 8 bases and J lost 0; bases outside the gene matches: 10. The length of the CDR3 is 16 residues. CDR1 and CDR2 from the germline V gene are MDHEN and SYDVKM. The CDR3 coding sequence is TGTGCCAGCCGAAGCGAGGGGGCGCGCTCTGGAAACACCATATATTTT. Translation: CASRSEGARSGNTIYF.

V is TRBV25-1 and J is TRBJ2-5; TRBD1 matches 10 bases. Trimming at V came to 2 bases and at J to 5 bases, leaving 8 bases not matched to a gene. The CDR3 extends over 16 amino acids. Germline V gene sequence: CDR1 MGHDK, CDR2 SYGVNS. DNA for the CDR3: TGTGCCAGCAGTGAAGCTGGGACAGGGGTTCGGGAGACCCAGTACTTC. It yields the protein CASSEAGTGVRETQYF.

This sequence joins TRBV30 and TRBJ1-4; no firm D call. With 1 base removed from V and 10 bases from J, the gap between germline ends came to 10 bases. Germline V gene sequence: CDR1 GTSNPN, CDR2 SVGIG (reference sequence). The CDR3 has 12 residues. DNA for the CDR3: TGTGCCTGGAGTGGGTCCTTGGCAAAACTGTTTTTT. This encodes CAWSGSLAKLFF.

J is TRBJ2-1 and V is TRBV28; 11 bases are a match to TRBD2. The CDR3 contains 17 residues. J gave up 5 bases and V 7 bases, and 13 bases lay outside the gene matches. In germline, CDR1 is MDHEN, CDR2 SYDVKM. The CDR3 sequence is CASMVRASGRHHNEQFF. As DNA, the CDR3 is TGTGCCAGCATGGTGAGGGCTAGCGGGAGGCATCACAATGAGCAGTTCTTC.